These T cell receptor beta chains were read from a single sample in a study of cytomegalovirus exposure and HLA in healthy donors. Profiling relied on immunoSEQ multiplex PCR, and the TCRdb table lists in-frame clones only, not all of them. The table lists about 90,000 clones, 65% to 80% of them singletons. The sample was PBMCs. Source of these receptors: a woman younger than 35 in good health and CMV-seropositive. Each CDR3 is given with its conserved first and last residue. A D gene is named only where the DNA matches it firmly. Size is omitted from some rows. Given values are once, few, many or a class for expanded clones.

J	length	D	size	V	DNA	CDR3
TRBJ2-7	14	TRBD2	-	TRBV6-1	TGTGCCAGCAGTCATGGGTCGGGAGGCTACGAGCAGTACTTC	CASSHGSGGYEQYF
TRBJ1-2	16	TRBD1	-	TRBV9	TGTGCCAGCAGCGTAGGGGGACAGACGGCGAACTATGGCTACACCTTC	CASSVGGQTANYGYTF
TRBJ2-1	15	TRBD2	-	TRBV27	TGTGCCAGCCGTACCGGGGGACTAGCGTCTAATGAGCAGTTCTTC	CASRTGGLASNEQFF
TRBJ2-5	17	TRBD2	-	TRBV6-4	TGTGCCAGCAGTGACTCGACAGCGGGGGGTTTACAAGAGACCCAGTACTTC	CASSDSTAGGLQETQYF
TRBJ2-7	15	TRBD2	-	TRBV6-1	TGTGCCAGCAGTGAAAACAGCGGGAGAACCTACGAGCAGTACTTC	CASSENSGRTYEQYF
TRBJ2-2	14	-	-	TRBV6-5	TGTGCCAGCAGTTCGCGCGGGTCCCCCGGGGAGCTGTTTTTT	CASSSRGSPGELFF
TRBJ1-2	12	-	-	TRBV7-9	TGTGCCAGCAGCCGTCCGGGGACAGGCTACACCTTC	CASSRPGTGYTF
TRBJ2-1	16	-	once	TRBV29-1	TGCAGCGTTGAACCCCTTGGGGAGGCCCTTTACAATGAGCAGTTCTTC	CSVEPLGEALYNEQFF
TRBJ2-2	13	-	-	TRBV7-8	TGTGCCAGCAGCCCGTGGGGGGCCGGGGAGCTGTTTTTT	CASSPWGAGELFF
TRBJ1-3	18	-	-	TRBV12-5	TGTGCTAGTGGTTTGTTGGCGGGCAGCCTTAACTCTGGAAACACCATATATTTT	CASGLLAGSLNSGNTIYF
TRBJ1-3	15	-	few	TRBV7-2	TGTGCCAGCAGCTTACTCCCTCAGATCGGAAACACCATATATTTT	CASSLLPQIGNTIYF
TRBJ1-6	16	-	-	TRBV7-2	TGTGCCAGCAGCATGACTGCGAGCTCCTATAATTCACCCCTCCACTTT	CASSMTASSYNSPLHF
TRBJ1-2	14	-	-	TRBV7-8	TGTGCCAGCAGCTTAAACGGCAGGACACATGGCTACACCTTC	CASSLNGRTHGYTF
TRBJ1-1	15	TRBD1	few	TRBV19	TGTGCCAGTACAGCCGGAACAGGGGCGAACACTGAAGCTTTCTTT	CASTAGTGANTEAFF
TRBJ1-1	14	-	few	TRBV2	TGTGCCAGCATTTACGGGGAGGGTGGGACTGAAGCTTTCTTT	CASIYGEGGTEAFF
TRBJ1-3	8	-	-	TRBV15	TGTGCCCCGTGCACCATATATTTT	CAPCTIYF
TRBJ1-3	15	-	-	TRBV7-6	TGTGCCAGCAGCTTAGGCGGAGCCTCTGGAAACACCATATATTTT	CASSLGGASGNTIYF
TRBJ2-3	13	-	-	TRBV5-6	TGTGCCAGCAGCTTAATGGCTTCAGATACGCAGTATTTT	CASSLMASDTQYF
TRBJ2-3	15	-	few	TRBV6-1	TGTGCCAGCAGTGAATCCGAGGGAGGCACAGATACGCAGTATTTT	CASSESEGGTDTQYF
TRBJ2-7	12	-	-	TRBV21-1	TGTGCCAGCTTGTCCCTCCGCAGGGAGCAGTACTTC	CASLSLRREQYF
TRBJ1-2	13	TRBD1	-	TRBV6-5	TGTGCCAGCAGTTACGACAGGGGGTCTGGCTACACCTTC	CASSYDRGSGYTF
TRBJ1-2	15	-	-	TRBV7-9	TGTGCCAGCAGCTTGGGGGGGGCGAGCGTATCTGGCTACACCTTC	CASSLGGASVSGYTF
TRBJ2-3	17	TRBD1	-	TRBV4-1	TGCGCCAGCAGCCAAGATCAGGCAGGGGGCCCGGCGGATACGCAGTATTTT	CASSQDQAGGPADTQYF
TRBJ2-7	14	-	-	TRBV2	TGTGCCAGCAGTTCCCCGGGACTGGGATACGAGCAGTACTTC	CASSSPGLGYEQYF
TRBJ2-7	15	-	-	TRBV18	TGTGCCAGCTCACCAAATTGGCAGGGGACATACGAGCAGTACTTC	CASSPNWQGTYEQYF
TRBJ1-1	12	-	once	TRBV21-1	TGTGGGGCACAGGGGGGGTGGACTGAAGCTTTCTTT	CGAQGGWTEAFF
TRBJ2-7	13	-	few	TRBV6-6	TGTGCCAGCAGTTACAAGGACAACTACGAGCAGTACTTC	CASSYKDNYEQYF
TRBJ2-7	14	-	-	TRBV13	TGTGCCAGCAGCTTAGGGGACTCCGACTACGAGCAGTACTTC	CASSLGDSDYEQYF
TRBJ1-2	14	TRBD1	-	TRBV18	TGTGCCAGCTCACCGTCGGGACAGGACTATGGCTACACCTTC	CASSPSGQDYGYTF
TRBJ2-7	15	TRBD1	-	TRBV6-5	TGTGCCAGCAGATCACCCAAGACAGGGTCTTACGAGCAGTACTTC	CASRSPKTGSYEQYF
TRBJ2-7	16	-	-	TRBV5-4	TGTGCCAGCAGCCAGGGGACGAGGGGGAACTCCTACGAGCAGTACTTC	CASSQGTRGNSYEQYF
TRBJ2-3	16	-	-	TRBV11-1	TGTGCCAGCAGCTTAGAGCCGATATCTAGCACAGATACGCAGTATTTT	CASSLEPISSTDTQYF
TRBJ2-1	17	-	-	TRBV14	TGTGCCAGCAGCCAAGATCTAGGTCGCGGGTCCTACAATGAGCAGTTCTTC	CASSQDLGRGSYNEQFF
TRBJ1-5	16	TRBD1	few	TRBV2	TGTGCCAGCAGTGTAGACAGGGGTTATAGCAATCAGCCCCAGCATTTT	CASSVDRGYSNQPQHF
TRBJ1-2	14	TRBD1	few	TRBV7-2	TGTGCCAGCAGCTCGGACAGGGGGCCCTATGGCTACACCTTC	CASSSDRGPYGYTF
TRBJ2-3	14	TRBD1	-	TRBV29-1	TGCAGCGTTCCCCGGACAGGGACCACAGATACGCAGTATTTT	CSVPRTGTTDTQYF
TRBJ2-7	13	-	-	TRBV5-6	TGTGCCAGCAGCCCAGCCCAGCGGCTCGAGCAGTACTTC	CASSPAQRLEQYF
TRBJ2-3	16	-	-	TRBV7-2	TGTGCCAGCAGCTCATTACTCAGGGGAGGGACAGATACGCAGTATTTT	CASSSLLRGGTDTQYF
TRBJ1-1	11	-	once	TRBV29-1	TGCAGCGCTGACAGGAACACTGAAGCTTTCTTT	CSADRNTEAFF
TRBJ2-5	14	TRBD2	few	TRBV12-5	TGTGCTAGTGGTTTGACTAGCGGGGGGGCTGCCCAGTACTTC	CASGLTSGGAAQYF